This entry is about one T cell receptor (beta chain). This sample stems from a study of technical replicates of blood from several donors. This table comes from immunoSEQ multiplex PCR, and its TCRdb copy is limited to in-frame clones, with some not included. The data show 45,000 to 65,000 clones, with about 95% seen just once and over 0.2% held by the top ten. V lost 6 bases to trimming and J lost 4 bases, with 10 bases between them. This CDR3 region has 13 residues. The germline CDR1 and CDR2 sequences are SGHVS and FNYEAQ. The receptor was isolated from a human donor in good health. Specimen: T cells isolated from PBMCs. This rearrangement joins TRBV7-6 to TRBJ1-3, with TRBD1 as a possible D gene (6 bases). The CDR3: CASSSGVGNTIYF. DNA of the CDR3: TGTGCCAGCAGTTCAGGGGTAGGAAACACCATATATTTT.